The 5 T cell receptor beta chains reported below all come from one sample, sequenced in a study of neurological immune-mediated disorders. In TCRdb, the 5' RACE reads were re-called with MiXCR into one record per CDR3 protein. The sample lists over 20,000 distinct CDR3 sequences, about 9.4% occurring once. The specimen sequenced was PBMCs. These receptors were collected from a woman aged 60 to 75 with HTLV-1-associated myelopathy (HAM/TSP).

In this sample, this clonotype turned up many times. V usage is TRBV3-1 and J usage is TRBJ1-1; no clear D. This CDR3 has 14 amino acids. Germline assignment: CDR1 LGHDT and CDR2 YNNKEL (reference sequence). Deletions cut 6 bases from V and 2 bases from J, with 13 bases between. CDR3 region: CASRKTESNTEAFF. In DNA, the CDR3 is TGTGCCAGCAGAAAGACGGAGTCAAACACTGAAGCTTTCTTT.

The table lists this clonotype with many counts. The V and J genes are TRBV10-3 and TRBJ2-5, with D possibly being TRBD1 (5 bases). CDR3 length equals 13 residues. CDR1 ENHRY and CDR2 SYGVKD come from the germline V gene. The ends were cut back, 2 bases at V and 5 bases at J, with 9 bases in the middle. The CDR3 DNA is TGTGCCATCAGTGAGGGGGCCGTGGAGACCCAGTACTTC. It yields the protein CAISEGAVETQYF.

This clonotype is categorized as medium-sized. V usage is TRBV10-1 and J usage is TRBJ1-1; no reliable D call. Trimming left V 0 bases short and J 11 bases short, with 13 bases between. CDR3 length: 13 residues. Germline lookup yields CDR1 WNHNN and CDR2 SYGVQD (reference sequence). CDR3 coding DNA: TGCGCCAGCAGTGAGTCGCCGGGGAGGGAGGCTTTCTTT. It encodes CASSESPGREAFF.

This clonotype was counted between two and nine times. The CDR3 spells CASSRPGGTEAFF. CDR3 nucleotides: TGTGCCAGCAGCAGACCGGGGGGTACTGAAGCTTTCTTT. V is TRBV6-5 and J is TRBJ1-1; D possibly corresponds to TRBD1 (5 bases). Trimming pared 6 bases from V and 5 bases from J, leaving 13 bases between. There are 13 residues in the CDR3. CDR1 and CDR2 from the germline V gene are MNHEY and SVGAGI.

By sample share, this clonotype is medium-sized. The chain joins TRBV7-2 to TRBJ2-6; 12 positions match TRBD2. With 5 bases clipped from V and 1 base from J, the junction kept 3 bases outside the gene matches. Germline V gives CDR1 SGHTA, CDR2 FQGNSA. The CDR3 consists of 17 residues. CDR3 protein: CASSLTSGGSGANVLTF. For the CDR3, the DNA is TGTGCCAGCAGCCTAACTAGCGGGGGGTCTGGGGCCAACGTCCTGACTTTC.